These T cell receptor beta chains were read from a single sample in a study of glioma-infiltrating T cells. TCRdb called the multiplex PCR reads again in MiXCR, with one record for every CDR3 protein. Seen here are over 130,000 distinct CDR3 sequences, about 39% observed once, and the top ten hold 20%. The sample was glioma tissue, nonneoplastic brain tissue, or PBMCs (not recorded which). These receptors were collected from a human donor with low-grade glioma or glioblastoma, undergoing nonglioma brain surgery, or in good health (not recorded which). Both conserved end residues are part of each CDR3. A D gene is named only where the DNA matches it firmly. The listing skips clone size in some rows; elsewhere it reads once, few, many or a size class.

DNA: TGTGCCAGCAGCTTAGGCTCCCAGGCAGATACGCAGTATTTT; CDR3: CASSLGSQADTQYF; J: TRBJ2-3; size: few; V: TRBV7-2; D: NA
DNA: TGCAGTGCTAGAGCCCAGACAGATTTCTCCTACAATGAGCAGTTCTTC; CDR3: CSARAQTDFSYNEQFF; J: TRBJ2-1; size: NA; V: TRBV20-1; D: NA
DNA: TGTGCCAGCAGTTACGAAGGCAGGGGGCACGGCTACACCTTC; CDR3: CASSYEGRGHGYTF; J: TRBJ1-2; size: NA; V: TRBV6-6; D: TRBD1
DNA: TGTGCCAGCAGCTTACTAGCGGGGGTTCAAGAGGCCCAGTACTTC; CDR3: CASSLLAGVQEAQYF; J: TRBJ2-5; size: NA; V: TRBV7-9; D: TRBD2
DNA: TGTGCCAGCAGCTTAACGACAGGGGGGAACACCATATATTTT; CDR3: CASSLTTGGNTIYF; J: TRBJ1-3; size: NA; V: TRBV11-2; D: TRBD1
DNA: TGCAGTGCTAGTAGGGCGAGCTGGAATCAGCCCCAGCATTTT; CDR3: CSASRASWNQPQHF; J: TRBJ1-5; size: many; V: TRBV20-1; D: NA
DNA: TGTGCCAGCAGTGTTGGACAGGGAGCTGAAAAACTGTTTTTT; CDR3: CASSVGQGAEKLFF; J: TRBJ1-4; size: NA; V: TRBV28; D: TRBD1
DNA: TGTGCCACCAGTGCAACGGGACGCACAGATACGCAGTATTTT; CDR3: CATSATGRTDTQYF; J: TRBJ2-3; size: few; V: TRBV24-1; D: NA
DNA: TGTGCCAGCTCAACAGTCTTGGTCTCTGGGGCCAACGTCCTGACTTTC; CDR3: CASSTVLVSGANVLTF; J: TRBJ2-6; size: few; V: TRBV18; D: NA
DNA: TGTGCCAGCAGTCCATTAGCGGGGGGGCCGGAAGATACGCAGTATTTT; CDR3: CASSPLAGGPEDTQYF; J: TRBJ2-3; size: once; V: TRBV10-2; D: TRBD2
DNA: TGTGCCAGCAGTGCCTTTCTAGCGGGAGGGCCGGGGAATGAGCAGTTCTTC; CDR3: CASSAFLAGGPGNEQFF; J: TRBJ2-1; size: few; V: TRBV27; D: TRBD2
DNA: TGTGCCACCAGCAGAGCCCTTCTACCCGGGGCTAGTACGCAGTATTTT; CDR3: CATSRALLPGASTQYF; J: TRBJ2-3; size: few; V: TRBV15; D: NA
DNA: TGCAGTGCTAGACCCTCCCCCACTAGCGGGAGCACAGATACGCAGTATTTT; CDR3: CSARPSPTSGSTDTQYF; J: TRBJ2-3; size: NA; V: TRBV20-1; D: TRBD2
DNA: TGTGCCAGCAGTTACGGTGACAGGGGTTACGAGCAGTACTTC; CDR3: CASSYGDRGYEQYF; J: TRBJ2-7; size: NA; V: TRBV6-5; D: TRBD1
DNA: TGTGCCAGCAGTACCCCGAGGAGAGCCGGCAATGAGCAGTTCTTC; CDR3: CASSTPRRAGNEQFF; J: TRBJ2-1; size: once; V: TRBV6-2/TRBV6-3; D: NA
DNA: TGTGCCAGCAGTTTATCTGCCGGGAGTGGCTACACCTTC; CDR3: CASSLSAGSGYTF; J: TRBJ1-2; size: few; V: TRBV27; D: NA
DNA: TGTGCCAGCAGCGGACAGTCCGGGGAGCTGTTTTTT; CDR3: CASSGQSGELFF; J: TRBJ2-2; size: NA; V: TRBV27; D: NA
DNA: TGTGCCAGCAGTTATTCCCCGCGGAACACTGAAGCTTTCTTT; CDR3: CASSYSPRNTEAFF; J: TRBJ1-1; size: NA; V: TRBV6-2/TRBV6-3; D: NA
DNA: TGTGCCAGCAGGGGTAGCGGGATGGAACAAGAGACCCAGTACTTC; CDR3: CASRGSGMEQETQYF; J: TRBJ2-5; size: NA; V: TRBV6-1; D: TRBD2
DNA: TGCAGTGCTAGGTTTCAAGGGCTAGCGGGGGCCACCACAGATACGCAGTATTTT; CDR3: CSARFQGLAGATTDTQYF; J: TRBJ2-3; size: NA; V: TRBV20-1; D: TRBD2
DNA: TGTGCCAGCAGTGATTCCCAGACACCTTACAATGAGCAGTTCTTC; CDR3: CASSDSQTPYNEQFF; J: TRBJ2-1; size: NA; V: TRBV28; D: NA
DNA: TGTGCCAGCAGCCTGGACATACTCTCTGGAAACACCATATATTTT; CDR3: CASSLDILSGNTIYF; J: TRBJ1-3; size: NA; V: TRBV6-1; D: NA
DNA: TGTGCCAGCAGTTTTGGCGTAAGGATAAGGAGGGGGGAGACCCAGTACTTC; CDR3: CASSFGVRIRRGETQYF; J: TRBJ2-5; size: once; V: TRBV28; D: NA
DNA: TGTGCCAGCAGTGAGCCCAGGACCGAATATGGCTACACCTTC; CDR3: CASSEPRTEYGYTF; J: TRBJ1-2; size: NA; V: TRBV25-1; D: NA
DNA: TGTGCCAGCAAAAGGGGGGACTATAATTCACCCCTCCACTTT; CDR3: CASKRGDYNSPLHF; J: TRBJ1-6; size: few; V: TRBV6-1; D: NA
DNA: TGCAGTGCTATCAGGGGATGGAACACTGAAGCTTTCTTT; CDR3: CSAIRGWNTEAFF; J: TRBJ1-1; size: NA; V: TRBV20-1; D: NA
DNA: TGTGCCAGCAGCCAAGAGGGGAGCGGATCATCCAGGGAGCGGTACTTC; CDR3: CASSQEGSGSSRERYF; J: TRBJ2-7; size: NA; V: TRBV4-2; D: NA
DNA: TGTGCCAGCGAACCCAACTCTGGGGCCAACGTCCTGACTTTC; CDR3: CASEPNSGANVLTF; J: TRBJ2-6; size: NA; V: TRBV7-9; D: NA
DNA: TGTGCCAGCCGGGGAGGCAGCGAGACCCGGTACTTC; CDR3: CASRGGSETRYF; J: TRBJ2-5; size: NA; V: TRBV6-6; D: NA
DNA: TGTGCCAGCAATCTACAGGGCAACGAGCAGTACTTC; CDR3: CASNLQGNEQYF; J: TRBJ2-7; size: few; V: TRBV6-1; D: NA
DNA: TGTGCCAGCAGTGAAGAACGGAGATACGAGCAGTACTTC; CDR3: CASSEERRYEQYF; J: TRBJ2-7; size: many; V: TRBV2; D: NA
DNA: TGTGCCAGCAAAATTGGAGGGGATCAGCCCCAGCATTTT; CDR3: CASKIGGDQPQHF; J: TRBJ1-5; size: few; V: TRBV6-1; D: NA
DNA: TGCAGTGCAGCCCCCGGAGAGGGATATCAGCCCCAGCATTTT; CDR3: CSAAPGEGYQPQHF; J: TRBJ1-5; size: few; V: TRBV20-1; D: NA
DNA: TGCAGTGCTAGGACGGGACAGGGGGCAGGACAGCCCCAGCATTTT; CDR3: CSARTGQGAGQPQHF; J: TRBJ1-5; size: NA; V: TRBV20-1; D: TRBD1
DNA: TGTGCCAGCAGTTACTCGACTTCGGCCTCCTACGAGCAGTACTTC; CDR3: CASSYSTSASYEQYF; J: TRBJ2-7; size: few; V: TRBV6-2/TRBV6-3; D: NA